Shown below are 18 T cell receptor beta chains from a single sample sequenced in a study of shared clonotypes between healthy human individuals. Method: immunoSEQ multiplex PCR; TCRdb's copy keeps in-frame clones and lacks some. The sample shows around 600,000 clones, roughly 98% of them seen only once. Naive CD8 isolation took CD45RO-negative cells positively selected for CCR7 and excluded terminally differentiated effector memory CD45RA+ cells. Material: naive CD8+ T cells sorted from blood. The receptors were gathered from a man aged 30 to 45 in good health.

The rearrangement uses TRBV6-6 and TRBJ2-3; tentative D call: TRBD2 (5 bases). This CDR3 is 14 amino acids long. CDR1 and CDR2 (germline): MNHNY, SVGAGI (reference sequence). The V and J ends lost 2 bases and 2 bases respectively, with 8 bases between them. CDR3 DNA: TGTGCCAGCAGTTACAGGACTCACACAGATACGCAGTATTTT. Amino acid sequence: CASSYRTHTDTQYF.

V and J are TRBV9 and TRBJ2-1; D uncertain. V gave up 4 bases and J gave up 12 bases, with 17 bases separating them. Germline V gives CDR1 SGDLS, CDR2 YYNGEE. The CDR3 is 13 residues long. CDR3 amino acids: CASSFRPLWGQFF. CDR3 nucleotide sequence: TGTGCCAGCAGCTTTAGACCCCTATGGGGGCAGTTCTTC. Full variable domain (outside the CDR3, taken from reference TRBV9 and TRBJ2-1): DSGVTQTPKHLITATGQRVTLRCSPRSGDLSVYWYQQSLDQGLQFLIQYYNGEERAKGNILERFSAQQFPDLHSELNLSSLELGDSALYFCASSFRPLWGQFFGPGTRLTVL.

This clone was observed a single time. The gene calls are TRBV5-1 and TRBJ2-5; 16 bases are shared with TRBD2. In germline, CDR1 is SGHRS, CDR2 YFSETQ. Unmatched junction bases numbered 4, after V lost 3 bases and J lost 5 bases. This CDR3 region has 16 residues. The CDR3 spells CASSSGTSGRGETQYF. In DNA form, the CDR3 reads TGCGCCAGCAGCTCCGGGACTAGCGGGAGGGGGGAGACCCAGTACTTC.

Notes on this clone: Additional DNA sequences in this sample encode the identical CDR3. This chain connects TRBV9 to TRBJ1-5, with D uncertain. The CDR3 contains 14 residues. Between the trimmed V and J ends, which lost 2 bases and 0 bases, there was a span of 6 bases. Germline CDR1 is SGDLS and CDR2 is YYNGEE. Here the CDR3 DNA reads TGTGCCAGCAGCGTTGGGTATAGCAATCAGCCCCAGCATTTT. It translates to CASSVGYSNQPQHF.

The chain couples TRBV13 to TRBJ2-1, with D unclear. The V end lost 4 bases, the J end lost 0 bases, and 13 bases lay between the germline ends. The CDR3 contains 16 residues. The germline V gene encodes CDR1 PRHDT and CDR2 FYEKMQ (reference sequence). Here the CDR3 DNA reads TGTGCCAGCAGCTCCTCCCCAGAGATCTCCTACAATGAGCAGTTCTTC. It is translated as CASSSSPEISYNEQFF.

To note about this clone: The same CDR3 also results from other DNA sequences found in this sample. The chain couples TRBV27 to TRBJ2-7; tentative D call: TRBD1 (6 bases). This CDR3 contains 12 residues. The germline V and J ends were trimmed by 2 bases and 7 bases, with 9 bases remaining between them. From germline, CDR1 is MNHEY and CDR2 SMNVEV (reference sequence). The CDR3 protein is CASSLTGTEQYF. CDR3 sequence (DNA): TGTGCCAGCAGTTTAACCGGGACAGAGCAGTACTTC.

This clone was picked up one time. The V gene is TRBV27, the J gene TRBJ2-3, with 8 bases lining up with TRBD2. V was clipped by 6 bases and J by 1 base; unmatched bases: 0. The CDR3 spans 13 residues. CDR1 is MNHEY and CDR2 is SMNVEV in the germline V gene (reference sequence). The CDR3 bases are TGTGCCAGCAGACTAGCGGGCACAGATACGCAGTATTTT. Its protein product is CASRLAGTDTQYF.

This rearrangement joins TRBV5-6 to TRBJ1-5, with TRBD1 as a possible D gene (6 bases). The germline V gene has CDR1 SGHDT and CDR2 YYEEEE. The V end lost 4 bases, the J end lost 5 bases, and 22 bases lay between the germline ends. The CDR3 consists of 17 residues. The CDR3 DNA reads TGTGCCAGCAGCCTTGGGAGGATTACAGGGTACGATCAGCCCCAGCATTTT. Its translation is CASSLGRITGYDQPQHF.

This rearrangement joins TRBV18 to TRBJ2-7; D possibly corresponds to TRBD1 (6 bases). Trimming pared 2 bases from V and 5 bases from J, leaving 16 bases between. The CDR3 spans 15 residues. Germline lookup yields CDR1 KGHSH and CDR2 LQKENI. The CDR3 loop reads CASSPTPGVLDEQYF. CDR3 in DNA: TGTGCCAGCTCACCAACCCCAGGGGTGTTGGACGAGCAGTACTTC. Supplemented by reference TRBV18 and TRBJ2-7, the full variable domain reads NAGVMQNPRHLVRRRGQEARLRCSPMKGHSHVYWYRQLPEEGLKFMVYLQKENIIDESGMPKERFSAEFPKEGPSILRIQQVVRGDSAAYFCASSPTPGVLDEQYFGPGTRLTVT.

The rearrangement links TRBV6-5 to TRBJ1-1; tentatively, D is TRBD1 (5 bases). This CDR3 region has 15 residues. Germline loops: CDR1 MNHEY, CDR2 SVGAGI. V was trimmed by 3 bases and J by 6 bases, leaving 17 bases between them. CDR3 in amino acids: CASSYKGPPGAEAFF. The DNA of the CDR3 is TGTGCCAGCAGTTATAAGGGACCGCCCGGGGCTGAAGCTTTCTTT.

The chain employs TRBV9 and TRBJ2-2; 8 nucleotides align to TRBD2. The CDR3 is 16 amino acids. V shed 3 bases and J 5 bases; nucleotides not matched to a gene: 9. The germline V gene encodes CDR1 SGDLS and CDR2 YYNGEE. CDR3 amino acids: CASSGSGGWRTGELFF. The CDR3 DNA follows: TGTGCCAGCAGCGGAAGCGGGGGCTGGAGGACCGGGGAGCTGTTTTTT.

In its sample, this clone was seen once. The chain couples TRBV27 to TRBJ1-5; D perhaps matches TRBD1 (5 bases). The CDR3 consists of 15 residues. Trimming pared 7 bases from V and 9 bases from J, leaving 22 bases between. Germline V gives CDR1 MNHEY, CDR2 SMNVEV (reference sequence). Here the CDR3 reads CASTIGRQFVRPQHF. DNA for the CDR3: TGTGCCAGCACTATTGGCCGACAGTTCGTTCGGCCCCAGCATTTT.

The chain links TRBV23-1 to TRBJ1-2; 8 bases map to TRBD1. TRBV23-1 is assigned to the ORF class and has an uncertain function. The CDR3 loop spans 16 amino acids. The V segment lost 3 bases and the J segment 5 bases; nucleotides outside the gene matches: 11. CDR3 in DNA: TGCGCCAGCAGTCAGAGGGGGCAGGGGGCAAGGTATGGCTACACCTTC. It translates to CASSQRGQGARYGYTF.

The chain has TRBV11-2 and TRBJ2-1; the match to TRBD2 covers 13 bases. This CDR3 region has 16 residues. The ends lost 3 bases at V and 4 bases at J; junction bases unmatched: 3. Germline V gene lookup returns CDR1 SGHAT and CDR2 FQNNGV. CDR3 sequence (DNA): TGTGCCAGCAGCTTCCGGACTAGCGGGAGATACAATGAGCAGTTCTTC. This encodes CASSFRTSGRYNEQFF. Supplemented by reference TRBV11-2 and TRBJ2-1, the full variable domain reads EAGVAQSPRYKIIEKRQSVAFWCNPISGHATLYWYQQILGQGPKLLIQFQNNGVVDDSQLPKDRFSAERLKGVDSTLKIQPAKLEDSAVYLCASSFRTSGRYNEQFFGPGTRLTVL.

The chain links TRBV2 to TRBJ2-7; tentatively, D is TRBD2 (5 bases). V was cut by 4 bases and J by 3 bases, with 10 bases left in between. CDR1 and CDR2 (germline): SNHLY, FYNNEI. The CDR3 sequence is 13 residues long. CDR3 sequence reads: CASSGTGNYEQYF. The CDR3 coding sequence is TGTGCCAGCAGTGGGACGGGGAACTACGAGCAGTACTTC.

CDR3 protein: CASWTGYQETQYF. The CDR3 coding sequence is TGTGCCAGTTGGACAGGGTACCAAGAGACCCAGTACTTC. The J gene is TRBJ2-5, the V gene TRBV27, with 8 bases that match TRBD1. Per germline, CDR1 MNHEY and CDR2 SMNVEV (reference sequence). CDR3 size: 13 residues. Trimming cost V 9 bases and J 0 bases; bases outside gene matches: 3.

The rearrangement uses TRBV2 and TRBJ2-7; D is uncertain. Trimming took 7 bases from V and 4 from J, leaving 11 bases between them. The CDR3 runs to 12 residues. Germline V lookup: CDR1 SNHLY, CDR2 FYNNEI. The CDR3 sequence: CASNGDGYEQYF. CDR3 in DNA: TGTGCCAGCAATGGGGATGGTTACGAGCAGTACTTC.

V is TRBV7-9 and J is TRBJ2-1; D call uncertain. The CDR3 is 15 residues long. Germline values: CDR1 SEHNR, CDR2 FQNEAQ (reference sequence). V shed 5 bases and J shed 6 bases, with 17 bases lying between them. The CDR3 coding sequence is TGTGCCAGCAGCCTGACTCTAGGTGGCGGCAATGAGCAGTTCTTC. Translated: CASSLTLGGGNEQFF.